The clone carrying this T cell receptor beta chain was seen once. This specimen belongs to a study of blood T cell repertoires in COVID-19. Method: immunoSEQ multiplex PCR; TCRdb's copy keeps in-frame clones and lacks some. The repertoire holds 150,000 to 200,000 clones, with approximately 88% as singletons. The sequence derives from a woman between 18 and 30 years old who had recovered from COVID-19. The material sequenced was PBMCs or T cells enriched from blood (not recorded which).

Written as DNA, the CDR3 is TGTGCCAGCAGCTTGTTTGACAGATCGAACACCGGGGAGCTGTTTTTT. Its protein is CASSLFDRSNTGELFF. V and J are TRBV5-6 and TRBJ2-2; maybe TRBD1 (5 bases). The CDR3 covers 16 residues. Germline CDR1 and CDR2: SGHDT and YYEEEE. V was shortened by 1 base and J by 0 bases, with 10 bases between the two germline ends.